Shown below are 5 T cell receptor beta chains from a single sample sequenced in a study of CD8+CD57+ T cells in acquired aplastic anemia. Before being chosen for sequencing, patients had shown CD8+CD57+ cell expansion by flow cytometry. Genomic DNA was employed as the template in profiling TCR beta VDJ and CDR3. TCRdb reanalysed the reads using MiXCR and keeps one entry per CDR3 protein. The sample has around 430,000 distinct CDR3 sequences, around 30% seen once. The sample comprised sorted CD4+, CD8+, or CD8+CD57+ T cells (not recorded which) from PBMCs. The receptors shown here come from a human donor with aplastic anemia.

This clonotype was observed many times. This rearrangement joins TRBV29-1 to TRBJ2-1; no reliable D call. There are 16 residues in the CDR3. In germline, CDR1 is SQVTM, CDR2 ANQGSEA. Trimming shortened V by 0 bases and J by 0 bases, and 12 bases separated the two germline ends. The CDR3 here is CSVEDRLTGSYNEQFF. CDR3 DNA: TGCAGCGTTGAAGATCGTTTGACCGGCTCCTACAATGAGCAGTTCTTC.

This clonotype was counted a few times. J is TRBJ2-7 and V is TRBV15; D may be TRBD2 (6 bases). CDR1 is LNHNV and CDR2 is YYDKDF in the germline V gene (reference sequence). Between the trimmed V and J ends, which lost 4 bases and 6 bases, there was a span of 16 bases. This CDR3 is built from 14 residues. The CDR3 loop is CATSNRSSVAEQYF. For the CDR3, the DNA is TGTGCCACCAGCAATCGGTCTAGCGTAGCCGAGCAGTACTTC.

CDR3 in DNA: TGCGCCAGCAGCTTGGAGGCCCAGACCTACTACAATGAGCAGTTCTTC. The encoded protein is CASSLEAQTYYNEQFF. V gene TRBV5-1 combines with J gene TRBJ2-1; D remains ambiguous. The CDR3 is 16 residues long. Germline CDR1 reads SGHRS; CDR2 reads YFSETQ. The ends were cut back, 0 bases at V and 3 bases at J, with 13 bases in the middle.

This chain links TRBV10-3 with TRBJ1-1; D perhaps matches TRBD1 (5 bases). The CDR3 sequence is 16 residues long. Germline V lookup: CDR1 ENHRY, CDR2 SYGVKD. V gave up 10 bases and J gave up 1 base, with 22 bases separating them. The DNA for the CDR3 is TGTGCCAGCACCCCCTTCGCGGACATTCGGAACACTGAAGCTTTCTTT. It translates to CASTPFADIRNTEAFF.

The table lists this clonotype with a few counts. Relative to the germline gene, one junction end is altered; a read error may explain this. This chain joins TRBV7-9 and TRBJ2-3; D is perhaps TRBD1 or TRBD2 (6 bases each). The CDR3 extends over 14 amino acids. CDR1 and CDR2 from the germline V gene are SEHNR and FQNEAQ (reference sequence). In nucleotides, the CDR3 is TGTGCCAGCAGCCCAGGGGTCGGGGGAGATACGCGGTATTTT. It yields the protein CASSPGVGGDTRYF.